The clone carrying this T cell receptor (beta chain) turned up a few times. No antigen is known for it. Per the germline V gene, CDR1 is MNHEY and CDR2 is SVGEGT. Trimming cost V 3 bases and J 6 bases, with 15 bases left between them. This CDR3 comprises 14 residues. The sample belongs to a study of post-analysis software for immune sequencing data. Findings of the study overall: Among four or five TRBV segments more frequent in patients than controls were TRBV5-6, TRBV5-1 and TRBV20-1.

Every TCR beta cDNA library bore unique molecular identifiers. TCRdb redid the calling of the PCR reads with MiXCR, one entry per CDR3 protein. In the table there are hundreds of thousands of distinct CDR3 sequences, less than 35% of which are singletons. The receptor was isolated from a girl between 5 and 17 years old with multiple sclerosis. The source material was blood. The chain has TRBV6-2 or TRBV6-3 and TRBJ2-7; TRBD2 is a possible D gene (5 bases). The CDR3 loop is CASSYRGRGGEQYF. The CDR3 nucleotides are TGTGCCAGCAGTTATCGAGGGAGAGGAGGCGAGCAGTACTTC.